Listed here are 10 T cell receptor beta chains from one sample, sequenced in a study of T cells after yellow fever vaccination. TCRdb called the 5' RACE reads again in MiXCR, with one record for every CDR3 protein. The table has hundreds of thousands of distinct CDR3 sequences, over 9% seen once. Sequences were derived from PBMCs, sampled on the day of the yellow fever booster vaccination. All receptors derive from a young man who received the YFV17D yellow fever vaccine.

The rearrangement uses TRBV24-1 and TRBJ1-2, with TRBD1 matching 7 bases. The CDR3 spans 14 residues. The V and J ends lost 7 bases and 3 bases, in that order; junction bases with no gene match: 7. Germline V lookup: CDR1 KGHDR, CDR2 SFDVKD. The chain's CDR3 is CATRDTGEDYGYTF. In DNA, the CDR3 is TGTGCCACCAGGGACACAGGGGAGGACTATGGCTACACCTTC.

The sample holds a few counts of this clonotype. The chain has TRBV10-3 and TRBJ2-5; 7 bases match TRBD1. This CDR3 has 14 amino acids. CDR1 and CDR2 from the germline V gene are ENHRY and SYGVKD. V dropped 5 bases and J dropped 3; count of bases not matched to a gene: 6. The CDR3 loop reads CAISREGAKETQYF. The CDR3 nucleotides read TGTGCCATCAGTCGAGAGGGGGCCAAAGAGACCCAGTACTTC.

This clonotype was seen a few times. CDR3 sequence reads: CAISELDRGPNEQFF. The CDR3 bases are TGTGCCATCAGTGAATTGGACAGGGGGCCCAATGAGCAGTTCTTC. The chain has TRBV10-3 and TRBJ2-1, with TRBD1 identical over 11 bases. J lost 6 bases, V lost 3 bases, and 4 bases had no gene match. The germline V gene has CDR1 ENHRY and CDR2 SYGVKD. The length of the CDR3 is 15 residues.

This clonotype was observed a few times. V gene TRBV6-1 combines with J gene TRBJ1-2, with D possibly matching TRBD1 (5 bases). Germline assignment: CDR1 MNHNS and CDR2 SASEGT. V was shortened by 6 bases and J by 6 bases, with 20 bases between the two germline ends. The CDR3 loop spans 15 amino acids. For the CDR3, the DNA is TGTGCCAGCAGGGACCCCCTGGGTGGGGCGGATGGCTACACCTTC. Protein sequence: CASRDPLGGADGYTF.

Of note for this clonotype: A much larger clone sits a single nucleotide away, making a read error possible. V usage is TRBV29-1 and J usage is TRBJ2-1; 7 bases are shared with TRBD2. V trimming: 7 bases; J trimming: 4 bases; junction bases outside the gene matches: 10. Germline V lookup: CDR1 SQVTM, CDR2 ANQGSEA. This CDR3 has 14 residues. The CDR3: CSAGSGTTYNEQFF. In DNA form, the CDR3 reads TGCAGCGCTGGGAGCGGGACGACGTACAATGAGCAGTTCTTC.

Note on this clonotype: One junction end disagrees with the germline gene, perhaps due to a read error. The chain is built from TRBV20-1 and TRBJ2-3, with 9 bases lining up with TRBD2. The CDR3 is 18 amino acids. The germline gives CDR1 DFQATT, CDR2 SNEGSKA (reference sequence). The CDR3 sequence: CCAIPQVMASGMVDTQYF. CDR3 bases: TGCTGTGCTATACCCCAGGTGATGGCTAGCGGGATGGTGGATACGCAGTATTTT.

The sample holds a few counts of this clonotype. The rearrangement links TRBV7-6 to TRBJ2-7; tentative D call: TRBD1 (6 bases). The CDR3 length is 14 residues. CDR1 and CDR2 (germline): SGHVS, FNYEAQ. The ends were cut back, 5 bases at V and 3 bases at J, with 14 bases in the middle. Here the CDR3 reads CASSPGHRNYEQYF. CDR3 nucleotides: TGTGCCAGCAGCCCGGGACACCGAAACTACGAGCAGTACTTC.

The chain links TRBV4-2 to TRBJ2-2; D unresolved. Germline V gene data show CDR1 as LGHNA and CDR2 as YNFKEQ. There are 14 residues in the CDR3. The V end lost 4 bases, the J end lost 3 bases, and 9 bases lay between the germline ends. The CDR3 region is CASSRARYTGELFF. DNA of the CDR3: TGTGCCAGCAGCCGGGCAAGATACACCGGGGAGCTGTTTTTT.

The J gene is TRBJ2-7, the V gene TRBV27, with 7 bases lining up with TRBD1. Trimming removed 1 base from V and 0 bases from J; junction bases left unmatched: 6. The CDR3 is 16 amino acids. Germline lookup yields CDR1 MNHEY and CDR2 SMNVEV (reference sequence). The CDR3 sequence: CASSLLRTGFSYEQYF. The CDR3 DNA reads TGTGCCAGCAGTTTATTGAGGACAGGCTTCTCCTACGAGCAGTACTTC.

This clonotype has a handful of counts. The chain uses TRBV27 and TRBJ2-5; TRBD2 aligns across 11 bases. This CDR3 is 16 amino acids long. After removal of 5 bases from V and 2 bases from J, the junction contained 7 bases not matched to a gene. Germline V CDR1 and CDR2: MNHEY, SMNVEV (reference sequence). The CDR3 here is CASSPLGTSGQETQYF. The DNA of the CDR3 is TGTGCCAGCAGTCCTCTGGGGACTAGCGGACAAGAGACCCAGTACTTC.